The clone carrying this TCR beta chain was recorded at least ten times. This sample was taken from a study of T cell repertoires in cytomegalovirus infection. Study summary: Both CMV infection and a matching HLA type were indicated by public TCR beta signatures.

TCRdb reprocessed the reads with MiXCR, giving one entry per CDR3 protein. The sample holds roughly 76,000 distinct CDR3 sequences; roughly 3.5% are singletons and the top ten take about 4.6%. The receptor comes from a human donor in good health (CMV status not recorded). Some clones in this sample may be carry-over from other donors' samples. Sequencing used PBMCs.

CDR3 DNA sequence: TGTGCCAGTATGTCAGACTCCTACAATGAGCAGTTCTTC. Encoded protein: CASMSDSYNEQFF. V gene TRBV19 combines with J gene TRBJ2-1; D uncertain. The CDR3 consists of 13 residues. V lost 7 bases to trimming and J lost 0 bases, with 7 bases between them. In germline, CDR1 is LNHDA, CDR2 SQIVND (reference sequence).